The 24 T cell receptor beta chains in this list originate from one sample, sequenced in a study of CXCR3-negative and CXCR3-positive naive CD8 T cells. Carrying UMI labels, the TRB cDNA libraries were prepared through 5' RACE. No DNA is given; TCRdb re-called the 5' RACE reads and lists each CDR3 protein once. The sample includes 100,000 to 150,000 distinct CDR3 sequences. Sequencing input: naive CXCR3- CD8+ T cells from blood. Subset noted: CD45RO-CCR7+CD27+CD95- naive CD8+ T cells lacking CXCR3 (TNR3-). These receptors were taken from a human donor in good health. Some clones in this sample may be carry-over from other donors' samples.

This chain uses TRBV7-9 with TRBJ2-2; TCRdb's D gene call, TRBD1, goes unchecked for lack of DNA. This CDR3 region has 20 residues. Germline V gene lookup returns CDR1 SEHNR and CDR2 FQNEAQ (reference sequence). The CDR3 spells CASSQHPWEQGLSASGELFF.

CDR3 sequence: CATSATSGGAGELFF. This rearrangement joins TRBV15 to TRBJ2-2; TCRdb names TRBD2, which stays unverified in the absence of DNA. Germline V gene sequence: CDR1 LNHNV, CDR2 YYDKDF (reference sequence). This CDR3 is 15 amino acids long.

The V gene is TRBV19, the J gene TRBJ2-5; TCRdb indicates TRBD2, and absent DNA this call remains unverified. This CDR3 is 16 amino acids long. Germline CDR1 LNHDA, CDR2 SQIVND (reference sequence). The CDR3 here is CASSRFDGRTAETQYF.

V gene TRBV15 combines with J gene TRBJ2-7. The CDR3 runs 19 residues. In germline, CDR1 is LNHNV, CDR2 YYDKDF (reference sequence). This CDR3 reads CATSRGGSRFGRRSYEQYF.

The chain carries TRBV7-3 and TRBJ2-1; TCRdb reports TRBD2, a call that lacks DNA to check it against. The CDR3 length is 19 residues. Per the germline V gene, CDR1 is SGHTA and CDR2 is FQGTGA. CDR3 amino acids: CASSLLAATYRSSYNEQFF.

The V gene is TRBV12-3 or TRBV12-4, the J gene TRBJ2-3; TCRdb's D gene call, TRBD1, goes unchecked for lack of DNA. The CDR3 runs 15 residues. This CDR3 reads CASSPLTERTDTQYF.

The chain carries TRBV30 and TRBJ2-7; TCRdb picks TRBD1, but there is no DNA to check that call. Looked up from germline, CDR1 is GTSNPN and CDR2 is SVGIG (reference sequence). This CDR3 has 15 residues. The CDR3 loop reads CAWRTAITTTYEQYF.

The genes are TRBV28 and TRBJ2-1; without DNA, the TCRdb call of TRBD1 cannot be checked. The CDR3 loop spans 14 amino acids. From germline, CDR1 is MDHEN and CDR2 SYDVKM. The CDR3 sequence is CASSKAGRPNEQFF.

CDR3 region: CASSLGAYGYTF. The chain recombines TRBV7-2 with TRBJ1-2; TCRdb selects TRBD1, and the lack of DNA leaves this call unchecked. Looked up from germline, CDR1 is SGHTA and CDR2 is FQGNSA. This CDR3 region has 12 residues.

V gene TRBV7-6 combines with J gene TRBJ2-1; TCRdb designates TRBD1, a call that cannot be tested without DNA. CDR3 length: 15 amino acids. Germline CDR1 is SGHVS and CDR2 is FNYEAQ. CDR3 residues: CASSLGSGTGNEQFF.

The chain carries TRBV6-2 or TRBV6-3 and TRBJ2-7; TCRdb reports TRBD2, a call that lacks DNA to check it against. Germline V gives CDR1 MNHEY, CDR2 SVGEGT. The CDR3 consists of 20 residues. Here the CDR3 reads CASSYGYGVGISGRTYEQYF.

The chain recombines TRBV4-1 with TRBJ2-7; TCRdb names TRBD2, which stays unverified in the absence of DNA. Germline V lookup: CDR1 MGHRA, CDR2 YSYEKL. The CDR3 extends over 14 amino acids. CDR3 amino acids: CASSQPGLSYEQYF.

The gene calls are TRBV29-1 and TRBJ1-1. There are 12 residues in the CDR3. CDR1 SQVTM and CDR2 ANQGSEA come from the germline V gene. The CDR3 loop is CSVVAGPVDAFF.

The chain is built from TRBV29-1 and TRBJ2-5; TCRdb gives TRBD2 as the D gene, but with no DNA this cannot be confirmed. Germline CDR1 is SQVTM and CDR2 is ANQGSEA. The CDR3 spans 17 residues. The CDR3 protein is CSVESPSGGSSGETQYF.

V usage is TRBV9 and J usage is TRBJ2-5; with no DNA, the TCRdb D assignment of TRBD2 cannot be verified. CDR1 is SGDLS and CDR2 is YYNGEE in the germline V gene. This CDR3 is 18 amino acids long. The chain's CDR3 is CASSVGAATGGQRETQYF.

The chain combines TRBV29-1 with TRBJ2-7; TCRdb calls TRBD1, which cannot be checked without DNA. The length of the CDR3 is 12 residues. The germline CDR1 and CDR2 sequences are SQVTM and ANQGSEA. The CDR3 sequence is CSAGTDTYEQYF.

This chain links TRBV28 with TRBJ1-5. Germline V lookup: CDR1 MDHEN, CDR2 SYDVKM. This CDR3 has 13 residues. The CDR3 sequence: CATRPRGNQPQHF.

This chain links TRBV10-3 with TRBJ2-2; TCRdb lists TRBD1, though no DNA is available to test this call. The CDR3 extends over 16 amino acids. Per germline, CDR1 ENHRY and CDR2 SYGVKD. The CDR3 sequence is CAISDPPGEDTGELFF.

The rearrangement uses TRBV28 and TRBJ1-5. Germline CDR1 reads MDHEN; CDR2 reads SYDVKM. This CDR3 contains 14 residues. CDR3 loop: CASRYRRYNQPQHF.

The chain uses TRBV29-1 and TRBJ2-3. The V gene's germline CDR1 is SQVTM and CDR2 ANQGSEA. The CDR3 consists of 12 residues. CDR3 amino acids: CSVDGDTDTQYF.

The chain couples TRBV7-9 to TRBJ2-7; TCRdb designates TRBD1, a call that cannot be tested without DNA. CDR1 and CDR2 (germline): SEHNR, FQNEAQ (reference sequence). This CDR3 spans 12 amino acids. The CDR3 reads CATGAGGYEQYF.

This chain links TRBV20-1 with TRBJ2-3; TCRdb proposes TRBD1, but this gene call is untestable without DNA. Germline assignment: CDR1 DFQATT and CDR2 SNEGSKA (reference sequence). The CDR3 spans 15 residues. The CDR3 region is CSANSRGVPTDTQYF.

V is TRBV12-3 or TRBV12-4 and J is TRBJ1-4; TCRdb reports TRBD1, a call that lacks DNA to check it against. This CDR3 has 16 amino acids. The CDR3 sequence is CASSLAPDAPNEKLFF.

The chain combines TRBV11-2 with TRBJ1-5; TCRdb designates TRBD1, a call that cannot be tested without DNA. Germline CDR1 is SGHAT and CDR2 is FQNNGV. CDR3 length: 13 amino acids. The CDR3 region is CASSSGVGQPQHF.